The T cell receptor (beta chain) under discussion was sequenced for a study of cytomegalovirus exposure and HLA in healthy donors. Study findings and constraints: Sequencing likely generated an artifact that appeared as a cluster of highly shared sequence variants. When the data were analyzed later, several of the most significant clusters appeared to be linked to common viral pathogens.

Worth noting for this clone: Its cognate antigen is unknown.

CDR3 size: 14 residues. Per germline, CDR1 SGHAT and CDR2 FQNNGV. Trimming took 7 bases from V and 7 from J; bases not matched to a gene: 6. 13 Jbeta primers and 60 Vbeta primers were used for the PCR. The method was immunoSEQ multiplex PCR; TCRdb's version includes in-frame clones alone and lacks a portion of them. The sample consists of more than 90,000 clones, about 70% of them appearing once. The TCR comes from a man aged 25-45 years in good health and CMV-seropositive. The sequenced sample consisted of PBMCs. The chain recombines TRBV11-2 with TRBJ2-6, with 8 bases fitting TRBD1. In nucleotides, the CDR3 is TGTGCCAGCACCCAGGGGGCTGTAGCCAACGTCCTGACTTTC. Encoded protein: CASTQGAVANVLTF.